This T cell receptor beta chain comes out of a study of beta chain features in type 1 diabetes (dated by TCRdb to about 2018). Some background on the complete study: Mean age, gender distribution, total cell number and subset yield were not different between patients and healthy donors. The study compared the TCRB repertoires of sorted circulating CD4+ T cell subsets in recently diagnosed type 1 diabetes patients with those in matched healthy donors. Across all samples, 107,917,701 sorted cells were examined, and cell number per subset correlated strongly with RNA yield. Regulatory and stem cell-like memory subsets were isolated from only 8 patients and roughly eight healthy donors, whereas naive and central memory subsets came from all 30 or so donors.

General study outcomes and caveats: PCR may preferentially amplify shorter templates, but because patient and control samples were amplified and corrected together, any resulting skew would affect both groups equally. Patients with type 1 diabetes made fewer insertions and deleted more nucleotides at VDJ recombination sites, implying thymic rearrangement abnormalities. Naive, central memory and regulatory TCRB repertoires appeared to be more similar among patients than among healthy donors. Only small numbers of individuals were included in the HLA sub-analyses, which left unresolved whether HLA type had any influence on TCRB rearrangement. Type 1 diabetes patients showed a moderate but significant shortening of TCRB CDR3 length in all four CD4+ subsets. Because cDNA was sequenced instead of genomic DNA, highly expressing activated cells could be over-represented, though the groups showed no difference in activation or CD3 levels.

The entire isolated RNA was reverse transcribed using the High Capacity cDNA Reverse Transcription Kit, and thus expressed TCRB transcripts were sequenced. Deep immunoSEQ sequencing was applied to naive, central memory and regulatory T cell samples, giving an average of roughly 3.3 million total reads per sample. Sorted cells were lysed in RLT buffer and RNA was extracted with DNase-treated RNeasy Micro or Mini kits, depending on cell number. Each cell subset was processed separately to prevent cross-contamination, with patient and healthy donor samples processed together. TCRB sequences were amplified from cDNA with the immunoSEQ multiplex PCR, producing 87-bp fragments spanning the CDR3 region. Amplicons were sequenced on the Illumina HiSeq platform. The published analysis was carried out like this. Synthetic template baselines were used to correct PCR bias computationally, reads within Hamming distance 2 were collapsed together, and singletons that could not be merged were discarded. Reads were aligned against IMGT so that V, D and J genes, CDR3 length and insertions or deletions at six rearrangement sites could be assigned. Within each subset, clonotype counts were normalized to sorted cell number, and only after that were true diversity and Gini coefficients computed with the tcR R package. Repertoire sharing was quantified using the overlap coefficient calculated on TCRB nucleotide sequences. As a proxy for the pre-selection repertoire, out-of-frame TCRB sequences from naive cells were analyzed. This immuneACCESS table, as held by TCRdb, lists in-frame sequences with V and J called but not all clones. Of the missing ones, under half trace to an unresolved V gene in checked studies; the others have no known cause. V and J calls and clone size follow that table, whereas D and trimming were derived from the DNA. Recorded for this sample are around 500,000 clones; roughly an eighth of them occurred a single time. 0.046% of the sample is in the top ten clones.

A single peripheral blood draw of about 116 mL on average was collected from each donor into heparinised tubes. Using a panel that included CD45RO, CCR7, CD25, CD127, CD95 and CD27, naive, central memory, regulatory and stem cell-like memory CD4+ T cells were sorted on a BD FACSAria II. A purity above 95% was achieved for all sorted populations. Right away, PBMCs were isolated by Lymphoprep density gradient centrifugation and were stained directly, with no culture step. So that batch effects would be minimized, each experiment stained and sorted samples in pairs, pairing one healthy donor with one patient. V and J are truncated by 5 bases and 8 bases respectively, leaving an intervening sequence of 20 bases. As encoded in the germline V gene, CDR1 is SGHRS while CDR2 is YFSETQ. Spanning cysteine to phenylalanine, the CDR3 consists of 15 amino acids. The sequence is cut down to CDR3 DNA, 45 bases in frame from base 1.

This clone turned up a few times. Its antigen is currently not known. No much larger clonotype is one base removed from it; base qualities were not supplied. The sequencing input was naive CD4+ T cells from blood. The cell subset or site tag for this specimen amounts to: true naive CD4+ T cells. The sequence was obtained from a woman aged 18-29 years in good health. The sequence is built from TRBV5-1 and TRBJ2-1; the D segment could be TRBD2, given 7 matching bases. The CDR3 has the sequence CASRGGGGLLDEQFF. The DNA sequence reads TGCGCCAGCAGAGGTGGCGGGGGCCTTCTCGATGAGCAGTTCTTC.